Listed here are 2 T cell receptor beta chains from one sample, sequenced in a study of blood T cell repertoires in COVID-19. The data were produced by immunoSEQ multiplex PCR, yet TCRdb's version contains in-frame clones alone and is incomplete. The table records about 5,900 clones, 85% to 90% of them present only once. The sample consisted of peripheral blood. Receptor source: a man in his 60s with acute or convalescent COVID-19.

The V and J genes are TRBV2 and TRBJ1-5; D might be TRBD1 (6 bases). V lost 6 bases to trimming and J lost 6 bases, with 15 bases between them. CDR3 length: 14 residues. The V gene's germline CDR1 is SNHLY and CDR2 FYNNEI. CDR3 sequence (DNA): TGTGCCAGCAGGAAACACAGGGTTTCTCAGCCCCAGCATTTT. Residues: CASRKHRVSQPQHF.

The rearrangement uses TRBV4-2 and TRBJ1-1; D is undetermined. The germline V gene encodes CDR1 LGHNA and CDR2 YNFKEQ. This CDR3 is built from 14 residues. Trimming stripped 4 bases from V and 1 base from J, with 10 bases between. The CDR3 nucleotides read TGTGCCAGCAGCCCCGGCGGCAGGAACACTGAAGCTTTCTTT. This translates into CASSPGGRNTEAFF.